The T cell receptor (beta chain) described here comes from a study of cytomegalovirus exposure and HLA in healthy donors. The study's findings and limits: Apart from CMV serostatus, no immune exposure information was available. Sequencing artifact likely explains a cluster of highly shared sequence variants.

The PCR was carried out with 60 Vbeta primers and 13 Jbeta primers. Some clones are missing from TCRdb's copy, which holds only in-frame ones; the method was immunoSEQ multiplex PCR. This table has roughly 99,000 clones, over 75% appearing once. Trimming pared 2 bases from V and 8 bases from J, leaving 8 bases between. Germline loops: CDR1 SGHTS, CDR2 YDEGEE. The CDR3 contains 12 residues. About this clone: The antigen remains undetermined.

This clonotype originated in a man aged 25-45 years in good health and CMV-seronegative. Sequenced material: PBMCs. This sequence joins TRBV5-8 and TRBJ2-1, with D possibly TRBD1 on 5 matching bases. CDR3 amino acids: CASSLRGYEQFF. CDR3 in DNA: TGTGCCAGCAGCTTAAGGGGCTATGAGCAGTTCTTC.